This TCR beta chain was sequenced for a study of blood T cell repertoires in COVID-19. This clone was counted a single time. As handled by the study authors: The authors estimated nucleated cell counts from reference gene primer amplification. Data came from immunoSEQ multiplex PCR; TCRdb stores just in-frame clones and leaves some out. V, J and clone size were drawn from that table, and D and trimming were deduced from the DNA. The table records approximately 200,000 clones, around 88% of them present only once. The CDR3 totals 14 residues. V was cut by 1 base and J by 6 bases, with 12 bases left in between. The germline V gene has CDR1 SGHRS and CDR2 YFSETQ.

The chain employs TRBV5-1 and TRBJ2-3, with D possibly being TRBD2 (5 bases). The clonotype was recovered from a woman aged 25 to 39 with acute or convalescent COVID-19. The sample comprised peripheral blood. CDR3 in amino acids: CASSLSQTGDTQYF. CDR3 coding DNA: TGCGCCAGCAGCTTGTCTCAGACGGGGGATACGCAGTATTTT. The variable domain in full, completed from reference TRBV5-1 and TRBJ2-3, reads KAGVTQTPRYLIKTRGQQVTLSCSPISGHRSVSWYQQTPGQGLQFLFEYFSETQRNKGNFPGRFSGRQFSNSRSEMNVSTLELGDSALYLCASSLSQTGDTQYFGPGTRLTVL.